The next 26 T cell receptor beta chains were all read from a single sample in a study of cytomegalovirus exposure and HLA in healthy donors. The PCR employed 60 Vbeta primers together with 13 Jbeta primers. Assay used: immunoSEQ multiplex PCR; TCRdb lists only in-frame clones, some missing. The data contain under 150,000 clones, just over 75% of them singletons. Source material: PBMCs. Receptors were obtained from a woman between 50 and 59 years old in good health and CMV-seronegative.

This sequence joins TRBV6-6 and TRBJ2-1; 8 bases agree with TRBD1. The CDR3 has 15 residues. Looked up from germline, CDR1 is MNHNY and CDR2 is SVGAGI (reference sequence). J lost 6 bases, V lost 2 bases, and 6 bases had no gene match. The CDR3 DNA is TGTGCCAGCAGTTACGGACAGGGAGGAAGCAATGAGCAGTTCTTC. Residues: CASSYGQGGSNEQFF.

V is TRBV4-3 and J is TRBJ1-4, with 10 positions matching TRBD1. The V gene's germline CDR1 is LGHNA and CDR2 YSLEER. The V segment lost 0 bases and the J segment 0 bases; nucleotides outside the gene matches: 13. CDR3 length: 21 residues. The CDR3 loop is CASSQDYDSGTGDATNEKLFF. The CDR3 bases are TGCGCCAGCAGCCAAGACTATGATTCCGGGACAGGGGATGCAACTAATGAAAAACTGTTTTTT.

The V call is TRBV6-1, the J call TRBJ1-1; tentatively, D is TRBD1 (5 bases). V was pared by 2 bases and J by 1 base, with 8 bases between. CDR3 length equals 14 residues. CDR1 and CDR2 (germline): MNHNS, SASEGT. In DNA, the CDR3 is TGTGCCAGCAGTGAAAATCAGGGGAACACTGAAGCTTTCTTT. Protein product: CASSENQGNTEAFF.

The chain combines TRBV27 with TRBJ2-3; TRBD2 aligns across 16 bases. The germline V gene encodes CDR1 MNHEY and CDR2 SMNVEV (reference sequence). The V and J ends lost 3 bases and 10 bases, in that order; junction bases with no gene match: 10. There are 17 residues in the CDR3. CDR3 protein: CASSFGTSGRAWGSQYF. Written as DNA, the CDR3 is TGTGCCAGCAGTTTTGGGACTAGCGGGAGGGCCTGGGGTTCGCAGTATTTT.

The rearrangement uses TRBV23-1 and TRBJ1-4, with 7 bases lining up with TRBD1. TRBV23-1 is known as an ORF, though its function is uncertain. The CDR3 runs to 13 residues. V was pared by 10 bases and J by 6 bases, with 8 bases of the junction left unmatched. CDR3: CANNRQGYEKLFF. CDR3 nucleotide sequence: TGCGCCAACAATAGACAGGGATATGAAAAACTGTTTTTT.

The sample holds one count of this clone. The chain is built from TRBV28 and TRBJ1-2; 9 bases match TRBD1. Germline CDR1 MDHEN, CDR2 SYDVKM. This CDR3 is 15 amino acids long. The junction had 11 bases not matched to a gene; V was cut back by 10 bases and J by 2 bases. In DNA form, the CDR3 reads TGTGCCACCACACGGGACAGGGCGGAAAACTATGGCTACACCTTC. Its protein product is CATTRDRAENYGYTF.

The V call is TRBV11-2, the J call TRBJ2-7; 7 positions agree with TRBD2. This CDR3 has 14 amino acids. Trimming removed 3 bases from V and 2 bases from J; junction bases left unmatched: 4. Germline assignment: CDR1 SGHAT and CDR2 FQNNGV. The CDR3 DNA is TGTGCCAGCAGCTTCTTTGCGGGAGCCTACGAGCAGTACTTC. It yields the protein CASSFFAGAYEQYF.

The chain combines TRBV7-2 with TRBJ2-1, with a weak D call TRBD1 (5 bases). Per the germline V gene, CDR1 is SGHTA and CDR2 is FQGNSA. The CDR3 is 13 amino acids. Between the trimmed V and J ends, which lost 5 bases and 9 bases, there was a span of 14 bases. This CDR3 reads CASSTNAGCEQFF. Written as DNA, the CDR3 is TGTGCCAGCAGCACCAACGCAGGGTGTGAGCAGTTCTTC. The variable domain in full, completed from reference TRBV7-2 and TRBJ2-1, reads GAGVSQSPSNKVTEKGKDVELRCDPISGHTALYWYRQSLGQGLEFLIYFQGNSAPDKSGLPSDRFSAERTGGSVSTLTIQRTQQEDSAVYLCASSTNAGCEQFFGPGTRLTVL.

This chain joins TRBV4-1 and TRBJ2-7; weak D call: TRBD2 (6 bases). V lost 2 bases and J 2 bases, leaving 34 bases between the germline ends. The CDR3 totals 22 residues. Germline CDR1 and CDR2: MGHRA and YSYEKL. DNA of the CDR3: TGCGCCAGCAGCCAAACTCTTCCCCCCCCAAAGGGACTCGGGACGGTTGCCTACGAGCAGTACTTC. It translates to CASSQTLPPPKGLGTVAYEQYF.

This clone was seen a few times. The chain couples TRBV18 to TRBJ2-3, with a tentative D call TRBD2 (5 bases). Trimming took off 2 bases at V and 3 bases at J, with 12 bases between the two ends. The CDR3 consists of 15 residues. Germline V lookup: CDR1 KGHSH, CDR2 LQKENI. DNA for the CDR3: TGTGCCAGCTCACCAAGGGTTCGGGATACAGATACGCAGTATTTT. As protein: CASSPRVRDTDTQYF. Together with reference TRBV18 and TRBJ2-3, the CDR3 gives the full variable domain: NAGVMQNPRHLVRRRGQEARLRCSPMKGHSHVYWYRQLPEEGLKFMVYLQKENIIDESGMPKERFSAEFPKEGPSILRIQQVVRGDSAAYFCASSPRVRDTDTQYFGPGTRLTVL.

The rearrangement links TRBV18 to TRBJ1-1; 9 bases map to TRBD1. The germline V gene encodes CDR1 KGHSH and CDR2 LQKENI. This CDR3 region has 15 residues. V was pared by 4 bases and J by 3 bases, with 6 bases of the junction left unmatched. CDR3 residues: CASSRETGGHTEAFF. The CDR3 region has the DNA TGTGCCAGCTCACGTGAGACAGGGGGGCACACTGAAGCTTTCTTT.

A single count supports this clone. The DNA for the CDR3 is TGCAGCGTTGAATCCGGGAATGGAAACACCATATATTTT. Its translation is CSVESGNGNTIYF. The chain is built from TRBV29-1 and TRBJ1-3; D unclear. Germline V gene data show CDR1 as SQVTM and CDR2 as ANQGSEA. The CDR3 loop spans 13 amino acids. V lost 2 bases and J 3 bases, leaving 8 bases between the germline ends.

Of note for this clone: One junction end disagrees with the germline gene, perhaps due to a read error. This sequence joins TRBV7-9 and TRBJ1-1; D not resolved. CDR1 is SEHNR, CDR2 FQNEAQ, per germline (reference sequence). The CDR3 is made up of 16 amino acids. The chain's CDR3 is CSSSLYSGSPNTEAFF. The CDR3 region has the DNA TGTTCCAGCAGCTTATATTCCGGGTCCCCGAACACTGAAGCTTTCTTT. The variable domain in full, with the rest retrieved from reference TRBV7-9 and TRBJ1-1, is DTGVSQNPRHKITKRGQNVTFRCDPISEHNRLYWYRQTLGQGPEFLTYFQNEAQLEKSRLLSDRFSAERPKGSFSTLEIQRTEQGDSAMYLCSSSLYSGSPNTEAFFGQGTRLTVV.

The CDR3 region has the DNA TGTGCCAGCAGCGCCAGGGGGCCCGCGGAGACCCAGTACTTC. It translates to CASSARGPAETQYF. The chain couples TRBV9 to TRBJ2-5, with TRBD1 matching 8 bases. This CDR3 is 14 amino acids long. CDR1 and CDR2 from the germline V gene are SGDLS and YYNGEE. With 3 bases clipped from V and 5 bases from J, the junction kept 6 bases outside the gene matches. The whole variable domain, filled in from reference TRBV9 and TRBJ2-5, reads DSGVTQTPKHLITATGQRVTLRCSPRSGDLSVYWYQQSLDQGLQFLIQYYNGEERAKGNILERFSAQQFPDLHSELNLSSLELGDSALYFCASSARGPAETQYFGPGTRLLVL.

The V and J genes are TRBV7-9 and TRBJ1-5; D may be TRBD1 (6 bases). V was trimmed by 5 bases and J by 4 bases, leaving 12 bases between them. Looked up from germline, CDR1 is SEHNR and CDR2 is FQNEAQ (reference sequence). This CDR3 contains 14 residues. CDR3 coding DNA: TGTGCCAGCAGCCTTAACGGACAGAATCAGCCCCAGCATTTT. It encodes CASSLNGQNQPQHF.

The V gene is TRBV30, the J gene TRBJ1-5; D is unresolved. CDR3 length: 14 residues. V lost 0 bases, J lost 6 bases, and 12 bases lay in between. From germline, CDR1 is GTSNPN and CDR2 SVGIG (reference sequence). The CDR3 is CAWSVAGKGQPQHF. DNA of the CDR3: TGTGCCTGGAGTGTGGCGGGGAAAGGTCAGCCCCAGCATTTT. Full variable domain (remainder filled in from reference TRBV30 and TRBJ1-5): SQTIHQWPATLVQPVGSPLSLECTVEGTSNPNLYWYRQAAGRGLQLLFYSVGIGQISSEVPQNLSASRPQDRQFILSSKKLLLSDSGFYLCAWSVAGKGQPQHFGDGTRLSIL.

CDR3 region: CASSQAGGLGYGYTF. The CDR3 DNA sequence: TGTGCCAGCAGCCAAGCGGGGGGGCTAGGCTATGGCTACACCTTC. V and J are TRBV14 and TRBJ1-2; tentatively, D is TRBD1 (6 bases). This CDR3 spans 15 amino acids. Trimming left V 1 base short and J 4 bases short, with 13 bases between. CDR1 and CDR2 from the germline V gene are SGHDN and FVKESK.

The chain carries TRBV4-3 and TRBJ2-3, with 7 bases identical to TRBD2. This CDR3 has 18 amino acids. Looked up from germline, CDR1 is LGHNA and CDR2 is YSLEER. V was clipped by 0 bases and J by 2 bases; unmatched bases: 11. Here the CDR3 DNA reads TGCGCCAGCAGCCAAGATCGAGCTGCTAGCGGAATCACAGATACGCAGTATTTT. This sequence encodes CASSQDRAASGITDTQYF.

V and J are TRBV29-1 and TRBJ2-1; 9 nucleotides align to TRBD2. The germline V gene has CDR1 SQVTM and CDR2 ANQGSEA. Losses at the gene ends were 6 bases for V and 10 bases for J; bases not matched to a gene: 13. The CDR3 is made up of 14 amino acids. CDR3: CSVGGGISGREQFF. DNA for the CDR3: TGCAGCGTGGGTGGGGGTATTAGCGGGAGAGAGCAGTTCTTC.

The V call is TRBV6-4, the J call TRBJ2-2; TRBD1 matches 8 bases. The J segment lost 5 bases and the V segment lost 2 bases, leaving 7 bases of the junction unmatched. Germline CDR1 and CDR2: MRHNA and SNTAGT. This CDR3 comprises 16 residues. In nucleotides, the CDR3 is TGTGCCAGCAGTGACGGAACAGGGGGTCTTACCGGGGAGCTGTTTTTT. Its translation is CASSDGTGGLTGELFF.

This clone was seen only once. This chain uses TRBV10-3 with TRBJ2-1; TRBD2 is a possible D gene (6 bases). V lost 5 bases and J 14 bases, leaving 19 bases between the germline ends. The CDR3 has 13 amino acids. Germline values: CDR1 ENHRY, CDR2 SYGVKD. The CDR3 sequence: CAISLTPRDWEFF. The CDR3 DNA is TGTGCCATCAGTTTAACACCCCGGGACTGGGAGTTCTTC.

This clone appeared a few times. The V gene is TRBV6-1, the J gene TRBJ1-5; 9 positions agree with TRBD1. This CDR3 is built from 16 residues. Germline lookup yields CDR1 MNHNS and CDR2 SASEGT. V shed 2 bases and J 5 bases; nucleotides not matched to a gene: 7. Written as DNA, the CDR3 is TGTGCCAGCAGTGAAAGGCCCGGGACAGGGCATCAGCCCCAGCATTTT. Protein sequence: CASSERPGTGHQPQHF.

The chain is built from TRBV5-1 and TRBJ2-1; D is perhaps TRBD2 (6 bases). The CDR3 runs 15 residues. Trimming cost V 0 bases and J 4 bases, with 11 bases left between them. Germline V gene sequence: CDR1 SGHRS, CDR2 YFSETQ. The CDR3: CASSLVSGAYNEQFF. The CDR3 coding sequence is TGCGCCAGCAGCTTGGTGTCGGGAGCGTACAATGAGCAGTTCTTC.

CDR3: CASSYSIGGETQYF. CDR3 coding DNA: TGTGCCAGCAGTTACTCGATTGGAGGAGAGACCCAGTACTTC. J is TRBJ2-5 and V is TRBV6-5; a weak D match, TRBD2 (5 bases). The CDR3 covers 14 residues. V gave up 0 bases and J gave up 4 bases, with 9 bases separating them. Per germline, CDR1 MNHEY and CDR2 SVGAGI.

The CDR3 region is CASSVGPGQPSYGYTF. The CDR3 nucleotides read TGTGCCAGCAGCGTAGGGCCGGGACAGCCCTCTTATGGCTACACCTTC. The rearrangement links TRBV9 to TRBJ1-2; 7 nucleotides agree with TRBD1. This CDR3 is 16 amino acids long. V shed 0 bases, J shed 5 bases, and the junction held 10 bases outside the gene matches. Germline V gene data show CDR1 as SGDLS and CDR2 as YYNGEE.

V gene TRBV20-1 combines with J gene TRBJ1-5; D perhaps matches TRBD1 (5 bases). Deletions cut 6 bases from V and 7 bases from J, with 10 bases between. Germline lookup yields CDR1 DFQATT and CDR2 SNEGSKA (reference sequence). The CDR3 contains 11 residues. CDR3 region: CSAAGDQPQHF. Written as DNA, the CDR3 is TGCAGTGCGGCGGGGGACCAGCCCCAGCATTTT.